The clone carrying this T cell receptor beta chain was observed a few times. Its antigen is not identified. These data belong to a study of beta chain features in type 1 diabetes. The CDR3 loop spans 16 amino acids. The V gene's germline CDR1 is SEHNR and CDR2 FQNEAQ (reference sequence). V was pared by 1 base and J by 3 bases, with 13 bases between. Study-level points and caveats: Any HLA type influence on TCRB rearrangement was left unresolved here. For patients, the naive, central memory and Treg TCRB repertoires appeared more alike than for healthy donors. The study found fewer insertions and more deletions at VDJ junctions in type 1 diabetes patients.

Expressed TCRB transcripts were sequenced because the entire RNA isolate underwent reverse transcription. Sequencing was performed with immunoSEQ multiplex PCR; in TCRdb, only in-frame clones are kept and a portion is missing. The data show a few hundred thousand clones, with about 19% seen just once and around 0.04% held by the top ten. Sample: naive CD4+ T cells from blood. The chain couples TRBV7-9 to TRBJ1-5; D is possibly TRBD1 (6 bases). This TCR was recovered from a woman younger than 30 in good health. The DNA of the CDR3 is TGTGCCAGCAGCTTAGGGGCAGGGGATGACAATCAGCCCCAGCATTTT. Encoded protein: CASSLGAGDDNQPQHF.